What follows is one T cell receptor (beta chain) and its context. Trimming removed 4 bases at V and 2 bases at J, with 15 bases between. This CDR3 is 15 amino acids long. CDR1 and CDR2 from the germline V gene are LNHDA and SQIVND (reference sequence). The data belong to a study of blood T cell repertoires in COVID-19. Across the whole study: Acute and convalescent COVID-19 specimens originated in the United States, Italy and Spain. Nucleic acid was either cDNA or gDNA, and it came from T cells, B-cell-depleted T cells, or PBMCs.

Original data processing: Amplifying reference gene primers gave estimates of nucleated cell counts. Using immunoSEQ multiplex PCR, the repertoire was profiled, and TCRdb retains in-frame clones only, with some absent. The DNA gave D and trimming, while V, J and clone size come from that table. The data show hundreds of thousands of clones, about 86% seen once. This sequence joins TRBV19 and TRBJ2-7; a possible D gene is TRBD1 (5 bases). Sequencing used peripheral blood. The receptor was isolated from a man older than 75 with acute or convalescent COVID-19. CDR3 sequence (DNA): TGTGCCAGTAGTAATGCGGCAGGGAAAACCTACGAGCAGTACTTC. It is translated as CASSNAAGKTYEQYF.